This entry is about one T cell receptor (beta chain). In the original analysis: Estimates of nucleated cell counts were drawn from the amplification of reference gene primers. Generated by immunoSEQ multiplex PCR, the TCRdb table keeps only in-frame clones and is missing some. V and J calls and clone size are those listed in that table; D and trimming were worked out from the DNA. Of over 150,000 clones in the sample, roughly 83% were seen once. These data originate in a study of blood T cell repertoires in COVID-19. The V segment lost 4 bases and the J segment 8 bases; nucleotides outside the gene matches: 5. Germline V gene data show CDR1 as SGHRS and CDR2 as YFSETQ. The CDR3 has 12 residues.

The sample was peripheral blood. The chain recombines TRBV5-1 with TRBJ1-1; 7 nucleotides agree with TRBD1. This TCR came from a woman aged 55 to 70 with COVID-19, enrolled during active disease. The CDR3 region is CASSPTGVEAFF. Written as DNA, the CDR3 is TGCGCCAGCAGCCCAACAGGGGTGGAAGCTTTCTTT.